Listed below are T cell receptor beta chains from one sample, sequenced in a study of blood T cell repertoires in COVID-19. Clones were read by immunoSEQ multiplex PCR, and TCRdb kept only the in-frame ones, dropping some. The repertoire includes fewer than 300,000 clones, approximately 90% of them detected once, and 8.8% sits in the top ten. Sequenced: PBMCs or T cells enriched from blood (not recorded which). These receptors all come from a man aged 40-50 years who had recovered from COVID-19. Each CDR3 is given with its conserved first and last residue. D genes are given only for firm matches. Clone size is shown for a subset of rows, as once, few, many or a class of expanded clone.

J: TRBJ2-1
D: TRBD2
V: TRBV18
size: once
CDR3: CASSPPGLAGYNEQFF
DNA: TGTGCCAGCTCACCACCGGGACTAGCGGGATACAATGAGCAGTTCTTC

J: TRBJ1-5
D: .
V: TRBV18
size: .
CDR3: CASSPSGASNQPQHF
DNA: TGTGCCAGCTCACCGTCAGGGGCTAGCAATCAGCCCCAGCATTTT

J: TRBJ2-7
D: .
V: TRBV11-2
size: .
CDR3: CASSLVADITVYEQYF
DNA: TGTGCCAGCAGCTTAGTCGCCGACATAACCGTCTACGAGCAGTACTTC

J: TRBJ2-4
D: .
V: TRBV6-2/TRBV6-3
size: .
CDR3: CASSYFRRLAKNIQYF
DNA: TGTGCCAGCAGTTACTTCCGCAGATTAGCCAAAAACATTCAGTACTTC

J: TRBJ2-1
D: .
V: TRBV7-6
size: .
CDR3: CASSFSPTSHEQFF
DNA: TGTGCCAGCAGCTTTAGTCCCACTTCCCATGAGCAGTTCTTC

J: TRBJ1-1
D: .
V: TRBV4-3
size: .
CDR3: CASSQVSETEAFF
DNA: TGCGCCAGCAGCCAAGTCAGCGAAACTGAAGCTTTCTTT

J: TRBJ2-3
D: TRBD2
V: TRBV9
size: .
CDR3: CASSAYSGGAWETSTDTQYF
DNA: TGTGCCAGCAGCGCATATAGCGGGGGGGCTTGGGAAACTAGCACAGATACGCAGTATTTT

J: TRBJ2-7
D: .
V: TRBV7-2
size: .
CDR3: CASSSTRGLSEQYF
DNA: TGTGCCAGCAGCTCGACGCGGGGCTTGTCCGAGCAGTACTTC

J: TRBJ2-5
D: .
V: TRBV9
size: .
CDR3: CASSLYVGQSGMQYF
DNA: TGTGCCAGCAGTCTATACGTCGGCCAGTCCGGGATGCAGTACTTC

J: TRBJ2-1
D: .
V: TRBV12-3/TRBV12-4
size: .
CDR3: CASSRTGNEQFF
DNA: TGTGCCAGCAGTAGGACTGGTAATGAGCAGTTCTTC

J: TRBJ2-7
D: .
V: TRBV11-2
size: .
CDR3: CASKSMSAIEEQYF
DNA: TGTGCCAGCAAATCAATGAGTGCCATTGAAGAGCAGTACTTC

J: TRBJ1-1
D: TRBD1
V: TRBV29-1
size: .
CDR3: CSGGQVVAEGAFF
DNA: TGCAGCGGTGGACAGGTGGTTGCGGAAGGAGCTTTCTTT

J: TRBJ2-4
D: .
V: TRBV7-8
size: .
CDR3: CASSPVQGNIQYF
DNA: TGTGCCAGCAGCCCAGTGCAGGGAAACATTCAGTACTTC

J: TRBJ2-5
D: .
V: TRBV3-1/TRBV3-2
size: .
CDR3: CASSQALGRGEETQYF
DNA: TGTGCCAGCAGCCAAGCTCTCGGCAGGGGAGAAGAGACCCAGTACTTC

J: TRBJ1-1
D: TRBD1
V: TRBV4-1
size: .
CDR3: CASSPYNGQGNTEAFF
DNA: TGCGCCAGCAGCCCGTATAATGGACAGGGGAACACTGAAGCTTTCTTT

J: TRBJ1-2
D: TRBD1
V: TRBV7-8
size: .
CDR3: CASSLGRTGDYGYTF
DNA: TGTGCCAGCAGCTTAGGGAGGACAGGGGACTATGGCTACACCTTC

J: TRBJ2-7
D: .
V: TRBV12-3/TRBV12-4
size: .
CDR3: CASSSQTHQYF
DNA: TGTGCCAGCAGTTCGCAGACTCACCAGTACTTC

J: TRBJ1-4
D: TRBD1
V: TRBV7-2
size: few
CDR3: CASRRTGFEKLFF
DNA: TGTGCCAGCAGGCGGACAGGGTTTGAAAAACTGTTTTTT

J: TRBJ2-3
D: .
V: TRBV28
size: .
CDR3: CASRRQGKDTQYF
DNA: TGTGCCAGCAGGAGGCAGGGGAAAGATACGCAGTATTTT

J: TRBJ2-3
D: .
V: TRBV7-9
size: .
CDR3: CASTPEADTQYF
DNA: TGTGCCAGCACCCCCGAGGCAGATACGCAGTATTTT

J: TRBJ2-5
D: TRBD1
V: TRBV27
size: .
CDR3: CASWTGGKETQYF
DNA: TGTGCCAGCTGGACAGGGGGAAAAGAGACCCAGTACTTC

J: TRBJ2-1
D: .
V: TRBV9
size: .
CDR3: CASSVVGSSYNEQFF
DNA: TGTGCCAGCAGCGTAGTGGGGAGCTCCTACAATGAGCAGTTCTTC

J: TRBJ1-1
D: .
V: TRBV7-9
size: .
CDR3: CASSPLEGVGTEAFF
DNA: TGTGCCAGCAGCCCCCTAGAGGGTGTGGGCACTGAAGCTTTCTTT

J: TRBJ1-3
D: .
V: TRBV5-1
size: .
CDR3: CASSNPEFSGNTIYF
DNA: TGCGCCAGCAGCAACCCAGAATTCTCTGGAAACACCATATATTTT

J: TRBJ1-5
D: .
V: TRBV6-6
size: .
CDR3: CASSRLDSSPQHF
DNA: TGTGCCAGCAGCCGCCTTGACAGCTCGCCCCAGCATTTT

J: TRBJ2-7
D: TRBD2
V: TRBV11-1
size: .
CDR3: CASSPTSGSPEQYF
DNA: TGTGCCAGCAGCCCGACCAGCGGGAGTCCCGAGCAGTACTTC

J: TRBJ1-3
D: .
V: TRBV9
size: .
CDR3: CASSVGTANSGNTIYF
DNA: TGTGCCAGCAGCGTAGGGACAGCTAACTCTGGAAACACCATATATTTT

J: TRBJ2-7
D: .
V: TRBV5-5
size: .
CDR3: CASSLAFGAYEQYF
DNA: TGTGCCAGCAGCTTGGCATTCGGGGCCTACGAGCAGTACTTC

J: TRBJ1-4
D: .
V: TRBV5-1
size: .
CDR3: CASSLDDRKNEKLFF
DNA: TGCGCCAGCAGCTTGGATGACAGGAAGAATGAAAAACTGTTTTTT

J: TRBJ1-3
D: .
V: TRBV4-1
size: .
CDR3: CASSTRSTTKAAGNTIYF
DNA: TGCGCCAGCAGCACTCGATCCACCACTAAGGCGGCCGGAAACACCATATATTTT

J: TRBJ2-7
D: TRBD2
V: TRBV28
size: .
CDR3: CASSFIAGVPYEQYF
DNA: TGTGCCAGCAGTTTTATAGCGGGAGTGCCCTACGAGCAGTACTTC

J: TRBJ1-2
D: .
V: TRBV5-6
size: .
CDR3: CASSFGGGAGYTF
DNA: TGTGCCAGCAGCTTTGGAGGGGGGGCTGGCTACACCTTC

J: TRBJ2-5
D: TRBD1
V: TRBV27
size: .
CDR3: CASSIRTMGGQGETQYF
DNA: TGTGCCAGCAGCATCCGAACTATGGGTGGACAGGGAGAGACCCAGTACTTC

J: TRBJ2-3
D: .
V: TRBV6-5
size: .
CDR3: CASNPLLDTDTQYF
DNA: TGTGCCAGCAATCCCTTACTAGACACAGATACGCAGTATTTT

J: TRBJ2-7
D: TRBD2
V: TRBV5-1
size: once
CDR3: CASSLVSSGYEQYF
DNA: TGCGCCAGCAGCTTGGTGTCTAGCGGATACGAGCAGTACTTC

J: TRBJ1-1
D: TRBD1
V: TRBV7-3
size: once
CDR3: CASSPGQGSSGNTEAFF
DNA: TGTGCCAGCAGCCCGGGACAGGGTAGTAGTGGGAACACTGAAGCTTTCTTT

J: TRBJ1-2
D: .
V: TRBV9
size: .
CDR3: CASSPRTDGYTF
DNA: TGTGCCAGCAGCCCCCGGACAGATGGCTACACCTTC

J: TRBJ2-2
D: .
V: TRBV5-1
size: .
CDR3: CASRTRTANTGELFF
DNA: TGCGCCAGCAGAACCAGGACAGCGAACACCGGGGAGCTGTTTTTT

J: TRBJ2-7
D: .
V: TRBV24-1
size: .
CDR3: CATSDATGYKQYF
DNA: TGTGCCACCAGTGATGCCACAGGGTACAAGCAGTACTTC

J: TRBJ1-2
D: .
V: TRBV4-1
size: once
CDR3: CASSQLGNTGYGYTF
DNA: TGCGCCAGCAGCCAGTTAGGGAACACGGGGTATGGCTACACCTTC

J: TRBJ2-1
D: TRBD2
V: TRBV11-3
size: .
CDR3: CASSQTLIAGALDEQFF
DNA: TGTGCCAGCAGCCAGACCCTCATAGCGGGGGCTCTCGATGAGCAGTTCTTC

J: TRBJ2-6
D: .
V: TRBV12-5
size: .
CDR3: CASGSFLSGAGANVLTF
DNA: TGTGCTAGTGGTTCTTTTCTATCCGGGGCTGGGGCCAACGTCCTGACTTTC

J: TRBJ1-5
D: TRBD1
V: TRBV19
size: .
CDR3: CASSGQGILGNQPQHF
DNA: TGTGCCAGTAGCGGACAGGGGATTTTGGGCAATCAGCCCCAGCATTTT

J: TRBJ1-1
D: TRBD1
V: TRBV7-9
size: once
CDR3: CASSLAWTGRGNTEAFF
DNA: TGTGCCAGCAGCTTAGCGTGGACAGGGAGGGGGAACACTGAAGCTTTCTTT

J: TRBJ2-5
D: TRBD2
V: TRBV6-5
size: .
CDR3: CASSYSGLGETQYF
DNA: TGTGCCAGCAGTTACTCTGGACTAGGAGAGACCCAGTACTTC

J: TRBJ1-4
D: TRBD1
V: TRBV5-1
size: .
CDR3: CASGRTGGNEKLFF
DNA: TGCGCCAGCGGCAGGACAGGGGGTAATGAAAAACTGTTTTTT

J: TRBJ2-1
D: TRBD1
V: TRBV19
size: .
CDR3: CASSILPGGAGNEQFF
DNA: TGTGCCAGTAGTATCCTTCCAGGGGGCGCGGGCAATGAGCAGTTCTTC